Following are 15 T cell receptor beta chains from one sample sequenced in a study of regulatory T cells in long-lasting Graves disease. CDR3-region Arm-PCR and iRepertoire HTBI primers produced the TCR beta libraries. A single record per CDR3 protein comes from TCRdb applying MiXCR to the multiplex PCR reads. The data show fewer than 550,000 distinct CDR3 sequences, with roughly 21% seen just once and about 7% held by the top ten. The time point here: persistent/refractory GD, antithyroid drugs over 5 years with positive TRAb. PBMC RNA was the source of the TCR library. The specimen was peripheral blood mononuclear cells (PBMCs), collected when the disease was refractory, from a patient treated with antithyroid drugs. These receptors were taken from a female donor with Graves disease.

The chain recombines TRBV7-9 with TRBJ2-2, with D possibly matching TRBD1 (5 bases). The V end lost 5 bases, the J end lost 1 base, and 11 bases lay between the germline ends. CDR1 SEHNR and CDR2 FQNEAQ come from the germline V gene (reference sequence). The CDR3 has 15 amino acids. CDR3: CASSTGPWNTGELFF. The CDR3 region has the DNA TGTGCCAGCAGCACAGGACCGTGGAACACCGGGGAGCTGTTTTTT.

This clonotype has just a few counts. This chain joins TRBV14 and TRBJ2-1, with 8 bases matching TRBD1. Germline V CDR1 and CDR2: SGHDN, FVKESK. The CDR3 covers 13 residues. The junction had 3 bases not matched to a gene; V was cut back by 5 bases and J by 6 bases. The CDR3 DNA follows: TGTGCCAGCAGCACAACAGGGGGCAATGAGCAGTTCTTC. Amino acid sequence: CASSTTGGNEQFF.

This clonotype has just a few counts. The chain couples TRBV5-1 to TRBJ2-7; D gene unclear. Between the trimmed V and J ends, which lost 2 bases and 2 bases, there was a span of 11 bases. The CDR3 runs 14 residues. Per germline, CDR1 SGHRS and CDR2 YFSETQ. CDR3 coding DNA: TGCGCCAGCAGCTTAGCCATCCAGGCCTACGAGCAGTACTTC. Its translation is CASSLAIQAYEQYF. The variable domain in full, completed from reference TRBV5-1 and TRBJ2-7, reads KAGVTQTPRYLIKTRGQQVTLSCSPISGHRSVSWYQQTPGQGLQFLFEYFSETQRNKGNFPGRFSGRQFSNSRSEMNVSTLELGDSALYLCASSLAIQAYEQYFGPGTRLTVT.

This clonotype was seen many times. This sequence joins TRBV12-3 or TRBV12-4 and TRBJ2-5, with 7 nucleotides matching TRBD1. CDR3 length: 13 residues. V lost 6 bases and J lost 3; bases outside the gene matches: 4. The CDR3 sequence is CASRGTAEETQYF. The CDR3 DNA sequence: TGTGCCAGCAGAGGGACAGCCGAAGAGACCCAGTACTTC.

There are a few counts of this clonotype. This chain's CDR3 is CASRQGWGTEAFF. The DNA for the CDR3 is TGTGCCAGTAGACAGGGTTGGGGCACTGAAGCTTTCTTT. The V and J genes are TRBV19 and TRBJ1-1; TRBD1 is a possible D gene (6 bases). The V gene's germline CDR1 is LNHDA and CDR2 SQIVND (reference sequence). V dropped 6 bases and J dropped 4 bases, with 12 bases sitting between them. This CDR3 contains 13 residues. Together with reference TRBV19 and TRBJ1-1, the CDR3 gives the full variable domain: DGGITQSPKYLFRKEGQNVTLSCEQNLNHDAMYWYRQDPGQGLRLIYYSQIVNDFQKGDIAEGYSVSREKKESFPLTVTSAQKNPTAFYLCASRQGWGTEAFFGQGTRLTVV.

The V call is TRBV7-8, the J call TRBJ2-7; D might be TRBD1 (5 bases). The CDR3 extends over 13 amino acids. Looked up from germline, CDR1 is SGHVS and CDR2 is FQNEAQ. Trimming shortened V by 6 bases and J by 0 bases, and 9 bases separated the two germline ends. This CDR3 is CASRPRASYEQYF. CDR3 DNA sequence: TGTGCCAGCAGACCCAGGGCCTCCTACGAGCAGTACTTC.

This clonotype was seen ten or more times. The CDR3 bases are TGTGCCAGCAGTTCTGGACGGACAGAAAATGAAAAACTGTTTTTT. It specifies CASSSGRTENEKLFF. The V call is TRBV28, the J call TRBJ1-4; D might be TRBD1 (6 bases). Per germline, CDR1 MDHEN and CDR2 SYDVKM. V was pared by 4 bases and J by 5 bases, with 14 bases between. The CDR3 is 15 residues long.

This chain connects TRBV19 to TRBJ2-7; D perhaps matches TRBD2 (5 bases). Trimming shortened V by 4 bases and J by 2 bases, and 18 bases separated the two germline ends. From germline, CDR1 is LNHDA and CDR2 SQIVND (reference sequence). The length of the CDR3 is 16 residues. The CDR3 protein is CASSTVRGLSPYEQYF. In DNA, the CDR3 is TGTGCCAGTAGTACGGTCCGCGGGCTGTCCCCCTACGAGCAGTACTTC.

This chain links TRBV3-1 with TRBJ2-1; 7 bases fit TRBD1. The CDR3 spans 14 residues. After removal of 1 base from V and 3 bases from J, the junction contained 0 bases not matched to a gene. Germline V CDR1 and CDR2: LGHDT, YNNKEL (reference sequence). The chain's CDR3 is CASSQGDSYNEQFF. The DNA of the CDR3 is TGTGCCAGCAGCCAAGGGGACAGCTACAATGAGCAGTTCTTC.

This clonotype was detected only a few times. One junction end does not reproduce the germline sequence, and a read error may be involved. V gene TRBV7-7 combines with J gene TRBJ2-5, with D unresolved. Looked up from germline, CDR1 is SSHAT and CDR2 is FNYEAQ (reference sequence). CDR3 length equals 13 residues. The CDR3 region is CASSFSNQETQYF. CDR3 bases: TGTGCTAGCAGCTTCAGCAACCAAGAGACCCAGTACTTC.

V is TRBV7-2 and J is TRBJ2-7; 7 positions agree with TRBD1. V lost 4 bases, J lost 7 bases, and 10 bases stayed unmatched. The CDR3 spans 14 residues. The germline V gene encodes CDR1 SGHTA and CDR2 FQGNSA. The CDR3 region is CASSSGQLVLEQYF. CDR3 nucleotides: TGTGCCAGCAGCTCGGGACAGCTCGTCCTGGAGCAGTACTTC.

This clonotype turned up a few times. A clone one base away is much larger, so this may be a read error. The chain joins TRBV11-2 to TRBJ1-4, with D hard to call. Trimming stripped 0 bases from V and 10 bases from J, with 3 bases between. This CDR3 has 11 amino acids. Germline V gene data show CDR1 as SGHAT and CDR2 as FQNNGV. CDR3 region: CASSLDVKLFF. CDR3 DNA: TGTGCCAGCAGCTTAGATGTAAAACTGTTTTTT.

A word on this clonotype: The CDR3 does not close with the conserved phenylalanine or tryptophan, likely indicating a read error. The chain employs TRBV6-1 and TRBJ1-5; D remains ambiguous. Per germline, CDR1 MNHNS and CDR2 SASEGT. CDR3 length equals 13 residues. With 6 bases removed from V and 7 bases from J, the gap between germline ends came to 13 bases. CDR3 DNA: TGTGCCAGCAGGTCCTCTCCACAGCAGCCCCAGCATCTT. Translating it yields CASRSSPQQPQHL.

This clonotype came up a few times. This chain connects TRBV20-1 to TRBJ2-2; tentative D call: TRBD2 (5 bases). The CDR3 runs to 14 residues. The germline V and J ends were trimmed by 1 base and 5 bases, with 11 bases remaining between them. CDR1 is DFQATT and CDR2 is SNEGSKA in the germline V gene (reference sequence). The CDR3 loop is CSARGVRGTGELFF. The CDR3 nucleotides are TGCAGTGCTAGAGGAGTAAGAGGGACCGGGGAGCTGTTTTTT.

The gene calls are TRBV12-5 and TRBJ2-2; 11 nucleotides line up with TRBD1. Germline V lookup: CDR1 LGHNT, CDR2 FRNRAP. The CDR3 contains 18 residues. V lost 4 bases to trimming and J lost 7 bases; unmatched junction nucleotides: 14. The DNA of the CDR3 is TGTGCTAGTGGTTCGGTACTGGACAGGGGGCTCACGGGCGGGGAGCTGTTTTTT. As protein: CASGSVLDRGLTGGELFF.